This T cell receptor (beta chain) emerged from a study of blood T cell repertoires in COVID-19. Libraries were prepared by immunoSEQ multiplex PCR; TCRdb keeps only in-frame clonotypes and omits some of them. Among about 190,000 clones listed, approximately 91% were seen once. There are 15 residues in the CDR3. Trimming took 4 bases from V and 0 from J; bases not matched to a gene: 6. In germline, CDR1 is SGHRS, CDR2 YFSETQ. The rearrangement uses TRBV5-1 and TRBJ2-7; TRBD1 agrees at 8 bases. This TCR was sampled from a man aged 35 to 55 with acute or convalescent COVID-19. What was sequenced was peripheral blood. Written as DNA, the CDR3 is TGCGCCAGCAGCCTAAGGACAGGGAGCTCCTACGAGCAGTACTTC. Protein product: CASSLRTGSSYEQYF. Combining the CDR3 with reference TRBV5-1 and TRBJ2-7 gives the whole variable domain KAGVTQTPRYLIKTRGQQVTLSCSPISGHRSVSWYQQTPGQGLQFLFEYFSETQRNKGNFPGRFSGRQFSNSRSEMNVSTLELGDSALYLCASSLRTGSSYEQYFGPGTRLTVT.